The 10 T cell receptor beta chains presented below share a single source sample, sequenced in a study of control samples from healthy donors and cancer patients. Assay used: immunoSEQ multiplex PCR; TCRdb lists only in-frame clones, some missing. Here the sample spans around 100,000 clones, just over 85% being singletons. The specimen sequenced was blood. Receptor source: a man between 25 and 39 years old in good health.

The V call is TRBV5-1, the J call TRBJ2-3, with D tentatively TRBD1 (7 bases). V was cut by 6 bases and J by 2 bases, with 13 bases left in between. Germline values: CDR1 SGHRS, CDR2 YFSETQ. The CDR3 consists of 14 residues. For the CDR3, the DNA is TGCGCCAGCAACTACAGGGGACTCACAGATACGCAGTATTTT. Amino acids: CASNYRGLTDTQYF. Together with reference TRBV5-1 and TRBJ2-3, the CDR3 gives the full variable domain: KAGVTQTPRYLIKTRGQQVTLSCSPISGHRSVSWYQQTPGQGLQFLFEYFSETQRNKGNFPGRFSGRQFSNSRSEMNVSTLELGDSALYLCASNYRGLTDTQYFGPGTRLTVL.

This clone occurred once. V gene TRBV10-3 combines with J gene TRBJ2-2, with 7 positions matching TRBD1. This CDR3 has 16 residues. V gave up 6 bases and J gave up 1 base; unmatched junction bases: 8. Per germline, CDR1 ENHRY and CDR2 SYGVKD. The CDR3 nucleotides read TGTGCCATCAGGAGAACAGGGGAAGGGAACACCGGGGAGCTGTTTTTT. It translates to CAIRRTGEGNTGELFF.

This chain joins TRBV6-5 and TRBJ1-6; D is unclear. With 5 bases removed from V and 5 bases from J, the gap between germline ends came to 13 bases. CDR1 and CDR2 from the germline V gene are MNHEY and SVGAGI. CDR3 length equals 15 residues. CDR3 in amino acids: CASSPNSLNNSPLHF. DNA of the CDR3: TGTGCCAGCAGTCCGAACAGCCTAAATAATTCACCCCTCCACTTT.

CDR3 residues: CASSSTYEQYF. The CDR3 nucleotides read TGTGCCAGCAGCTCAACCTACGAGCAGTACTTC. The chain carries TRBV28 and TRBJ2-7; no firm D call. V dropped 6 bases and J dropped 2 bases, with 5 bases sitting between them. The CDR3 runs to 11 residues. CDR1 is MDHEN and CDR2 is SYDVKM in the germline V gene.

The chain employs TRBV29-1 and TRBJ2-3; TRBD2 matches at 7 bases. V lost 2 bases, J lost 0 bases, and 11 bases stayed unmatched. The CDR3 contains 17 residues. Germline V gene sequence: CDR1 SQVTM, CDR2 ANQGSEA. Here the CDR3 DNA reads TGCAGCGTTGAATCCTACCCTCGACTAGCTAGCACAGATACGCAGTATTTT. Translation gives CSVESYPRLASTDTQYF.

This chain connects TRBV14 to TRBJ2-7, with TRBD1 matching over 10 bases. Germline V lookup: CDR1 SGHDN, CDR2 FVKESK. V was pared by 2 bases and J by 7 bases, with 11 bases of the junction left unmatched. The CDR3 sequence is 16 residues long. The CDR3 coding sequence is TGTGCCAGCAGCCAATATAGGACAGGGGGAACGGGTGAGCAGTACTTC. Protein: CASSQYRTGGTGEQYF. Complete variable domain (other parts from reference TRBV14 and TRBJ2-7): EAGVTQFPSHSVIEKGQTVTLRCDPISGHDNLYWYRRVMGKEIKFLLHFVKESKQDESGMPNNRFLAERTGGTYSTLKVQPAELEDSGVYFCASSQYRTGGTGEQYFGPGTRLTVT.

The rearrangement uses TRBV27 and TRBJ1-4; D gene ambiguous. V lost 0 bases and J lost 4, with 12 bases in between. The CDR3 runs to 16 residues. CDR1 MNHEY and CDR2 SMNVEV come from the germline V gene (reference sequence). CDR3 sequence reads: CASSLSFGGVNEKLFF. In DNA, the CDR3 is TGTGCCAGCAGTTTATCGTTTGGCGGGGTTAATGAAAAACTGTTTTTT. The variable domain in full, with the rest retrieved from reference TRBV27 and TRBJ1-4, is EAQVTQNPRYLITVTGKKLTVTCSQNMNHEYMSWYRQDPGLGLRQIYYSMNVEVTDKGDVPEGYKVSRKEKRNFPLILESPSPNQTSLYFCASSLSFGGVNEKLFFGSGTQLSVL.

The chain has TRBV7-9 and TRBJ1-6; D remains unclear. The CDR3 is 12 amino acids. The germline V gene has CDR1 SEHNR and CDR2 FQNEAQ (reference sequence). Between the trimmed V and J ends, which lost 1 base and 10 bases, there was a span of 5 bases. The CDR3 reads CASSLDQSPLHF. CDR3 in DNA: TGTGCCAGCAGCTTAGACCAGTCACCCCTCCACTTT.

The chain uses TRBV7-3 and TRBJ1-1; a possible D gene is TRBD1 (5 bases). With 2 bases removed from V and 0 bases from J, the gap between germline ends came to 10 bases. The CDR3 is made up of 15 amino acids. The germline gives CDR1 SGHTA, CDR2 FQGTGA. CDR3 sequence (DNA): TGTGCCAGCAGCTTATCTCCAGGGATGAACACTGAAGCTTTCTTT. Residues: CASSLSPGMNTEAFF.

V is TRBV2 and J is TRBJ2-5; 13 nucleotides align to TRBD2. CDR3 length: 20 residues. V shed 3 bases and J 2 bases; nucleotides not matched to a gene: 15. The germline V gene encodes CDR1 SNHLY and CDR2 FYNNEI. The CDR3 loop is CASSDLSGTSGTVTQETQYF. CDR3 DNA: TGTGCCAGCAGTGATTTAAGTGGGACTAGCGGGACGGTGACACAAGAGACCCAGTACTTC.